What follows are 20 T cell receptor beta chains derived from one specimen sequenced in a study of beta chain features in type 1 diabetes. Notes on the study in general: TCRB CDR3s from Type 1 diabetes patients were moderately but significantly shorter in all four CD4+ subsets.

Expressed TCRB transcripts got sequenced, as all isolated RNA was reverse transcribed. Libraries were prepared by immunoSEQ multiplex PCR; TCRdb keeps only in-frame clonotypes and omits some of them. The sample lists 240,000 or so clones, around 21% occurring once. The antigens these receptors bind are not known. Sequencing input: naive CD4+ T cells from blood. The receptor set was obtained from a woman aged 40-49 years with type 1 diabetes.

A few counts support this clone. J is TRBJ2-5 and V is TRBV2, with D maybe TRBD1 (5 bases). The CDR3 contains 12 residues. CDR1 SNHLY and CDR2 FYNNEI come from the germline V gene. V lost 6 bases and J lost 0, with 5 bases in between. The CDR3 region is CASRTDQETQYF. For the CDR3, the DNA is TGTGCCAGCAGGACAGACCAAGAGACCCAGTACTTC.

The CDR3 bases are TGTGCCAGCAGCACCCGCCCCGGGAGCGGGGGCTACAATGAGCAGTTCTTC. Protein product: CASSTRPGSGGYNEQFF. The V gene is TRBV9, the J gene TRBJ2-1; 8 nucleotides line up with TRBD2. The CDR3 has 17 amino acids. V lost 4 bases, J lost 3 bases, and 12 bases stayed unmatched. The germline V gene encodes CDR1 SGDLS and CDR2 YYNGEE.

The chain employs TRBV28 and TRBJ2-1; a possible D gene is TRBD2 (7 bases). The CDR3 length is 12 residues. The V end was cut by 6 bases, the J end by 15 bases, with 18 bases between. Germline values: CDR1 MDHEN, CDR2 SYDVKM. The chain's CDR3 is CASSFAREGGFF. The CDR3 bases are TGTGCCAGCAGCTTCGCCAGGGAGGGGGGGTTCTTC.

The chain is built from TRBV29-1 and TRBJ1-2, with D possibly matching TRBD1 (5 bases). Germline lookup yields CDR1 SQVTM and CDR2 ANQGSEA. V was pared by 4 bases and J by 0 bases, with 6 bases between. The CDR3 loop spans 12 amino acids. The CDR3 here is CSVARANYGYTF. The CDR3 nucleotides are TGCAGCGTTGCCAGGGCTAACTATGGCTACACCTTC. Full variable domain (remainder filled in from reference TRBV29-1 and TRBJ1-2): SAVISQKPSRDICQRGTSLTIQCQVDSQVTMMFWYRQQPGQSLTLIATANQGSEATYESGFVIDKFPISRPNLTFSTLTVSNMSPEDSSIYLCSVARANYGYTFGSGTRLTVV.

This rearrangement joins TRBV30 to TRBJ2-3; 16 nucleotides match TRBD2. The CDR3 length is 17 residues. From germline, CDR1 is GTSNPN and CDR2 SVGIG (reference sequence). V shed 4 bases, J shed 4 bases, and the junction held 8 bases outside the gene matches. This CDR3 reads CAWTMGLAGGPSDTQYF. The CDR3 nucleotides read TGTGCCTGGACCATGGGACTAGCGGGAGGGCCATCAGATACGCAGTATTTT. Together with reference TRBV30 and TRBJ2-3, the CDR3 gives the full variable domain: SQTIHQWPATLVQPVGSPLSLECTVEGTSNPNLYWYRQAAGRGLQLLFYSVGIGQISSEVPQNLSASRPQDRQFILSSKKLLLSDSGFYLCAWTMGLAGGPSDTQYFGPGTRLTVL.

This clone turned up a few times. The V and J genes are TRBV7-2 and TRBJ1-2, with D possibly being TRBD1 (5 bases). This CDR3 is built from 14 residues. Trimming stripped 5 bases from V and 1 base from J, with 11 bases between. CDR1 is SGHTA, CDR2 FQGNSA, per germline. The CDR3 coding sequence is TGTGCCAGCAGCCTCGGACATCGTAACTATGGCTACACCTTC. Amino acids: CASSLGHRNYGYTF.

In this sample, this clone turned up a few times. The V and J genes are TRBV11-1 and TRBJ2-7; no firm D call. Germline V CDR1 and CDR2: SGHAT, FQDESV (reference sequence). V gave up 6 bases and J gave up 3 bases, with 15 bases separating them. The CDR3 runs 14 residues. CDR3 DNA sequence: TGTGCCAGCAGTTTGGCGGCGCCAGACTACGAGCAGTACTTC. As protein: CASSLAAPDYEQYF.

This clone was counted between two and nine times. This sequence joins TRBV9 and TRBJ2-1, with TRBD2 identical over 9 bases. The trim removed 5 bases at V and 5 bases at J, leaving 14 bases unmatched. The CDR3 is made up of 17 amino acids. Per the germline V gene, CDR1 is SGDLS and CDR2 is YYNGEE. The CDR3 coding sequence is TGTGCCAGCAGTCTTAGGACTAGCGCCTTGGGGGACAATGAGCAGTTCTTC. Its protein product is CASSLRTSALGDNEQFF.

With respect to this clone: Other DNA sequences from this sample encode an identical CDR3 as well. The chain recombines TRBV7-2 with TRBJ2-5; D gene ambiguous. Germline CDR1 SGHTA, CDR2 FQGNSA. V lost 4 bases and J 4 bases, leaving 7 bases between the germline ends. This CDR3 comprises 12 residues. CDR3 bases: TGTGCCAGCAGCTCCAGTCGAGAGACCCAGTACTTC. Translating it yields CASSSSRETQYF.

This clone was detected once. The chain recombines TRBV7-9 with TRBJ2-1; TRBD2 might be the D (6 bases). The CDR3 sequence is 17 residues long. Germline V CDR1 and CDR2: SEHNR, FQNEAQ (reference sequence). V shed 4 bases and J shed 1 base, with 17 bases lying between them. This CDR3 reads CASSSKWDLTSYNEQFF. CDR3 in DNA: TGTGCCAGCAGCTCCAAGTGGGACTTAACATCCTACAATGAGCAGTTCTTC. The full variable domain, with the rest looked up from reference TRBV7-9 and TRBJ2-1, is DTGVSQNPRHKITKRGQNVTFRCDPISEHNRLYWYRQTLGQGPEFLTYFQNEAQLEKSRLLSDRFSAERPKGSFSTLEIQRTEQGDSAMYLCASSSKWDLTSYNEQFFGPGTRLTVL.

This sequence joins TRBV5-6 and TRBJ2-6; TRBD2 might be the D (6 bases). Germline loops: CDR1 SGHDT, CDR2 YYEEEE. The CDR3 is made up of 19 amino acids. V was cut by 0 bases and J by 3 bases, with 19 bases left in between. The chain's CDR3 is CASSLASGLALYGANVLTF. As DNA, the CDR3 is TGTGCCAGCAGCTTGGCCAGCGGGCTCGCTCTCTATGGGGCCAACGTCCTGACTTTC.

V is TRBV19 and J is TRBJ1-1, with D unclear. CDR1 is LNHDA, CDR2 SQIVND, per germline (reference sequence). V gave up 9 bases and J gave up 8 bases, with 16 bases separating them. The CDR3 is 12 amino acids. CDR3 DNA sequence: TGTGCCAGCGCCCCCCGGGGTAGGGAAGCTTTCTTT. This gives the protein CASAPRGREAFF.

CDR3 sequence: CASIGMTGIYEQYF. The CDR3 DNA reads TGTGCCAGCATTGGGATGACAGGAATCTACGAGCAGTACTTC. This chain links TRBV28 with TRBJ2-7; perhaps TRBD1 as D (6 bases). Per germline, CDR1 MDHEN and CDR2 SYDVKM. The V end lost 7 bases, the J end lost 3 bases, and 16 bases lay between the germline ends. CDR3 length: 14 amino acids.

The chain uses TRBV5-1 and TRBJ1-1; D is unclear. The V and J ends lost 4 bases and 3 bases respectively, with 4 bases between them. The CDR3 totals 11 residues. Germline V lookup: CDR1 SGHRS, CDR2 YFSETQ. In nucleotides, the CDR3 is TGCGCCAGCAGCGCAGACACTGAAGCTTTCTTT. Its protein product is CASSADTEAFF. Complete variable domain (other parts from reference TRBV5-1 and TRBJ1-1): KAGVTQTPRYLIKTRGQQVTLSCSPISGHRSVSWYQQTPGQGLQFLFEYFSETQRNKGNFPGRFSGRQFSNSRSEMNVSTLELGDSALYLCASSADTEAFFGQGTRLTVV.

This clone was seen a few times. The CDR3 region has the DNA TGTGCCACCAGCACCGACAGGGGACAGCTTTGGACCGGGGAGCTGTTTTTT. This encodes CATSTDRGQLWTGELFF. V is TRBV15 and J is TRBJ2-2; TRBD1 matches 8 bases. The germline V gene encodes CDR1 LNHNV and CDR2 YYDKDF (reference sequence). The CDR3 consists of 17 residues. V trimming: 4 bases; J trimming: 5 bases; junction bases outside the gene matches: 12.

This clone was seen a handful of times. This chain connects TRBV5-1 to TRBJ2-5; 8 bases map to TRBD1. The CDR3 spans 15 residues. The V segment lost 4 bases and the J segment 5 bases; nucleotides outside the gene matches: 10. Germline V lookup: CDR1 SGHRS, CDR2 YFSETQ. Written as DNA, the CDR3 is TGCGCCAGCAGCGTACCTTCGACAGGGGTGGAGACCCAGTACTTC. Protein sequence: CASSVPSTGVETQYF.

The table lists this clone with a few counts. The V call is TRBV2, the J call TRBJ2-5, with D tentatively TRBD1 (6 bases). Germline loops: CDR1 SNHLY, CDR2 FYNNEI. V was shortened by 8 bases and J by 4 bases, with 8 bases between the two germline ends. This CDR3 region has 11 residues. CDR3 DNA: TGTGCCAGCGCAGGGGTAGAGACCCAGTACTTC. This encodes CASAGVETQYF.

This clone was found a few times. The chain uses TRBV6-5 and TRBJ1-5; 10 bases align to TRBD1. CDR3 length: 15 residues. Per germline, CDR1 MNHEY and CDR2 SVGAGI. V lost 6 bases, J lost 5 bases, and 7 bases stayed unmatched. In DNA form, the CDR3 reads TGTGCCAGCAGAAGGGACAGGGGCGACCATCAGCCCCAGCATTTT. It yields the protein CASRRDRGDHQPQHF.

This clone was counted between two and nine times. V gene TRBV6-6 combines with J gene TRBJ2-7; TRBD2 is a possible D gene (5 bases). V lost 5 bases and J 4 bases, leaving 12 bases between the germline ends. The CDR3 extends over 13 amino acids. Germline lookup yields CDR1 MNHNY and CDR2 SVGAGI (reference sequence). The CDR3 DNA follows: TGTGCCAGCAGTCAAGGACTGATATACGAGCAGTACTTC. Amino acid sequence: CASSQGLIYEQYF.

In its sample, this clone was seen a few times. The sample has other DNA sequences that encode this CDR3 too. V gene TRBV7-3 combines with J gene TRBJ2-3; TRBD2 agrees at 9 bases. With V trimmed by 5 bases and J by 4 bases, 4 bases remained unmatched. The CDR3 sequence is 14 residues long. The germline CDR1 and CDR2 sequences are SGHTA and FQGTGA. The CDR3 loop is CASSPGLAADTQYF. CDR3 nucleotide sequence: TGTGCCAGCAGCCCGGGACTAGCAGCAGATACGCAGTATTTT.